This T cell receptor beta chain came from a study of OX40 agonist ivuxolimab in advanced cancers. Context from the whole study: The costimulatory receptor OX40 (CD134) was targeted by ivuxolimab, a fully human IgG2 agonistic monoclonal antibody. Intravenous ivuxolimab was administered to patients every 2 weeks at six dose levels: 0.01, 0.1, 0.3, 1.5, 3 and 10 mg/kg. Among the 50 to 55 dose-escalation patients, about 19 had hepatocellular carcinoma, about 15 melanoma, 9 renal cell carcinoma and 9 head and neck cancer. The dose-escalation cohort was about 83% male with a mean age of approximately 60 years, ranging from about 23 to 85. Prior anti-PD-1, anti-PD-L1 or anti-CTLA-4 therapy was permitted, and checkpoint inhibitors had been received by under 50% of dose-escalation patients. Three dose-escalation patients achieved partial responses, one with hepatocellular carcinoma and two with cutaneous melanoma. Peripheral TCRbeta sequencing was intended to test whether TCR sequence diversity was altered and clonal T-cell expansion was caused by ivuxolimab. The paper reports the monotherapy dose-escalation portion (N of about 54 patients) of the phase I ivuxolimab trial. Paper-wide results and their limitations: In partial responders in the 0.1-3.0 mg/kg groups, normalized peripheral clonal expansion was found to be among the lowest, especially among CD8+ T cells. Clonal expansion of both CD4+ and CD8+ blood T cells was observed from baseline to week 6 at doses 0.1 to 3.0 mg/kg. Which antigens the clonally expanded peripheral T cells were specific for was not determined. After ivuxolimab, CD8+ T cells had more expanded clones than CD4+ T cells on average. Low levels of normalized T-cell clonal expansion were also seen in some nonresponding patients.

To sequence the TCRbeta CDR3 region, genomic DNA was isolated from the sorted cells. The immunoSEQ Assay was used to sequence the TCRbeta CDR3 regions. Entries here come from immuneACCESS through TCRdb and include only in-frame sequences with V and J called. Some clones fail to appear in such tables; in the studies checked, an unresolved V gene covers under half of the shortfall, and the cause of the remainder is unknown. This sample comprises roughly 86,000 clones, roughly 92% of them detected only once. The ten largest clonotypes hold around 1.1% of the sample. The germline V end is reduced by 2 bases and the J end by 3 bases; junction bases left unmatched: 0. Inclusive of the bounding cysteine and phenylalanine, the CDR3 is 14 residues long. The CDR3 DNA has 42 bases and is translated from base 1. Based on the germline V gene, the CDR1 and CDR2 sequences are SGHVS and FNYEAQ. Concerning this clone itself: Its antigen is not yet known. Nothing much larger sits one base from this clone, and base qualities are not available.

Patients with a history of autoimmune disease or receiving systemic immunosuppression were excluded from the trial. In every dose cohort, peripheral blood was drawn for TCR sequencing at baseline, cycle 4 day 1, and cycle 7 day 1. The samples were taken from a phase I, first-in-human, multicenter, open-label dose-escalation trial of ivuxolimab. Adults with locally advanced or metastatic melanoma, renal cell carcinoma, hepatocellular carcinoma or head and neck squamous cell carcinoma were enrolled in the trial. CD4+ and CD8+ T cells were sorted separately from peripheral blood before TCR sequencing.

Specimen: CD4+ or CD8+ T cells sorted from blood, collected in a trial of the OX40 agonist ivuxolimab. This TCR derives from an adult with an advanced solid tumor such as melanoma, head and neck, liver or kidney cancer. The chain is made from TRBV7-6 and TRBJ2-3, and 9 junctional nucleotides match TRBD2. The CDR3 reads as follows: CASSLTSGTDTQYF. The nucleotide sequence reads TGTGCCAGCAGCTTAACTAGCGGGACAGATACGCAGTATTTT.